Shown below are 2 T cell receptor beta chains from a single sample sequenced in a study of blood T cell repertoires in COVID-19. Data came from immunoSEQ multiplex PCR; TCRdb stores just in-frame clones and leaves some out. The data contain roughly 120,000 clones, 80% to 90% of them seen just once; the ten biggest clones take up just under 30%. Sample: peripheral blood. These receptors were taken from a woman between 65 and 79 years old with acute or convalescent COVID-19.

This chain joins TRBV19 and TRBJ1-1, with TRBD1 matching over 8 bases. The CDR3 extends over 14 amino acids. Looked up from germline, CDR1 is LNHDA and CDR2 is SQIVND (reference sequence). V was clipped by 6 bases and J by 4 bases; unmatched bases: 7. This chain's CDR3 is CASRTQGAGTEAFF. The DNA of the CDR3 is TGTGCCAGTAGGACTCAGGGGGCCGGCACTGAAGCTTTCTTT.

J is TRBJ1-4 and V is TRBV28, with unresolved D. This CDR3 spans 14 amino acids. In germline, CDR1 is MDHEN, CDR2 SYDVKM. Trimming shortened V by 2 bases and J by 5 bases, and 9 bases separated the two germline ends. CDR3 residues: CASSLPGRNEKLFF. CDR3 nucleotides: TGTGCCAGCAGTTTACCGGGGAGGAATGAAAAACTGTTTTTT.